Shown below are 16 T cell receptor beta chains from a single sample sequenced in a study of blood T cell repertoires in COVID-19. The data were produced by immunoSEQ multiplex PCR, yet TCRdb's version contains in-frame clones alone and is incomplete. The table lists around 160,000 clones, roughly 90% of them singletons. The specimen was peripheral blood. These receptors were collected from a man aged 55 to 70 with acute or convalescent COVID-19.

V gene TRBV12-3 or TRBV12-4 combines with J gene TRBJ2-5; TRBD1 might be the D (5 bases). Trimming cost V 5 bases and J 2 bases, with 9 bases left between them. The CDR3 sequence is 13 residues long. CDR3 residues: CASSPDRQETQYF. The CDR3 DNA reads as TGTGCCAGCAGTCCCGACAGACAAGAGACCCAGTACTTC.

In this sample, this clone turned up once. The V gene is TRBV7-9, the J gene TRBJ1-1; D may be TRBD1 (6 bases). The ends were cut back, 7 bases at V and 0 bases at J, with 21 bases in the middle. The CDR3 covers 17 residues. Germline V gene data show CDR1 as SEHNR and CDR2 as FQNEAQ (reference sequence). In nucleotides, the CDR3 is TGTGCCAGCATCCCACCCCCCCCAGGGGTGGTGAACACTGAAGCTTTCTTT. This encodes CASIPPPPGVVNTEAFF.

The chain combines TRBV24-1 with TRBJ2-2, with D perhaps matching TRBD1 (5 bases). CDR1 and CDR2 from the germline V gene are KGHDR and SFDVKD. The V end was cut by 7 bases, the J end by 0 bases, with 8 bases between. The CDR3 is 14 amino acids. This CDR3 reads CATSGQPNTGELFF. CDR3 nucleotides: TGTGCCACCAGCGGACAACCGAACACCGGGGAGCTGTTTTTT.

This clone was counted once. The CDR3 DNA reads TGCGCCAGCAGCTTGTACGGGGGGGCCTACAATGAGCAGTTCTTC. It specifies CASSLYGGAYNEQFF. The J gene is TRBJ2-1, the V gene TRBV5-1; TRBD2 matches at 8 bases. V gave up 1 base and J gave up 2 bases; unmatched junction bases: 2. From germline, CDR1 is SGHRS and CDR2 YFSETQ. This CDR3 is built from 15 residues.

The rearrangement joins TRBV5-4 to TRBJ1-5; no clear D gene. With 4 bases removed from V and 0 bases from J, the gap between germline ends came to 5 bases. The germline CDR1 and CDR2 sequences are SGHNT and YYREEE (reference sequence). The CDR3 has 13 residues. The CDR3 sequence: CASSVDSNQPQHF. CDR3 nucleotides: TGTGCCAGCAGCGTAGATAGCAATCAGCCCCAGCATTTT.

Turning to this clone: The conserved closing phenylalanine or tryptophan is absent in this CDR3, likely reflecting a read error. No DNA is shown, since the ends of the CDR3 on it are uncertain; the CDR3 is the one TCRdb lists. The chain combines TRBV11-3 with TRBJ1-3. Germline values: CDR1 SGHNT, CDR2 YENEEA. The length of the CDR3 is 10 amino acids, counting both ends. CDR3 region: CASSLGGRGI.

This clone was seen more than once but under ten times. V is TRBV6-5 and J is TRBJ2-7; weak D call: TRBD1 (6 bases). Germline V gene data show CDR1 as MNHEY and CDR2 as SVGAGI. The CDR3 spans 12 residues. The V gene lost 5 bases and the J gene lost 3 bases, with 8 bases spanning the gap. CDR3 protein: CASSQQGYEQYF. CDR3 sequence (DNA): TGTGCCAGCAGTCAACAGGGCTACGAGCAGTACTTC.

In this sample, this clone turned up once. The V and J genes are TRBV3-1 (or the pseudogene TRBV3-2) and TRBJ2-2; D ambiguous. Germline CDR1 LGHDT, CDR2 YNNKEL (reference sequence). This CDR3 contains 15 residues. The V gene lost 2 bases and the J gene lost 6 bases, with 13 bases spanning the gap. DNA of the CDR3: TGTGCCAGCAGCCAACACCTATTGTCGCCCGGGGAGCTGTTTTTT. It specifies CASSQHLLSPGELFF.

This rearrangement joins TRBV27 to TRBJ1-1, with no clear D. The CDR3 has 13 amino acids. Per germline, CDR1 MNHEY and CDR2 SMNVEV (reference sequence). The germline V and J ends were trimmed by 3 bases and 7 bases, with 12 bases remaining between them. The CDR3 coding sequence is TGTGCCAGCAGTTTTGCGGGGTACAGTGAAGCTTTCTTT. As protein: CASSFAGYSEAFF.

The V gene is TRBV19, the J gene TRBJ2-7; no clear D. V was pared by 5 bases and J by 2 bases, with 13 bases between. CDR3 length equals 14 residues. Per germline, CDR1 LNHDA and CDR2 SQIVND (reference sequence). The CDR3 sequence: CASSLHLNPYEQYF. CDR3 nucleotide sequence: TGTGCCAGTAGTCTCCACTTGAACCCCTACGAGCAGTACTTC.

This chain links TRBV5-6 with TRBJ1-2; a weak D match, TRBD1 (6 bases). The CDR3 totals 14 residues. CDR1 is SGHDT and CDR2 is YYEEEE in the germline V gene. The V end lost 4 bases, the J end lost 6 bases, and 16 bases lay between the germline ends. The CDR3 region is CASSLDRWGHGYTF. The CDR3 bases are TGTGCCAGCAGCCTCGACAGGTGGGGTCATGGCTACACCTTC.

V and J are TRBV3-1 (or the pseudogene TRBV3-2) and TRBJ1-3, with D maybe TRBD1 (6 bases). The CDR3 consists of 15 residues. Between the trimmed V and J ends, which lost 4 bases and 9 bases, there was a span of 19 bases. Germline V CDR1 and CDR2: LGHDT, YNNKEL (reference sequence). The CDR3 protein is CASSLSAGATITIYF. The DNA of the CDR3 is TGTGCCAGCAGCCTCAGCGCAGGGGCCACGATCACCATATATTTT.

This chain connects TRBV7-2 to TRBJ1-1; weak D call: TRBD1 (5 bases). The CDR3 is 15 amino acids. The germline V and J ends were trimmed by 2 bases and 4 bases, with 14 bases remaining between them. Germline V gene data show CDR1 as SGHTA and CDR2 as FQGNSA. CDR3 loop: CASSLLGGLATEAFF. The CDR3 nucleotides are TGTGCCAGCAGCTTACTGGGGGGGTTGGCCACTGAAGCTTTCTTT.

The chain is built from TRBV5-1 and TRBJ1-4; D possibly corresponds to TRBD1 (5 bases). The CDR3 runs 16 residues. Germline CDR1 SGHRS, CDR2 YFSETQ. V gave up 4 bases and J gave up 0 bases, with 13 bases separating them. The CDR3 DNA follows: TGCGCCAGCAGCGAGCAGGGCCCTGCAACTAATGAAAAACTGTTTTTT. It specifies CASSEQGPATNEKLFF.

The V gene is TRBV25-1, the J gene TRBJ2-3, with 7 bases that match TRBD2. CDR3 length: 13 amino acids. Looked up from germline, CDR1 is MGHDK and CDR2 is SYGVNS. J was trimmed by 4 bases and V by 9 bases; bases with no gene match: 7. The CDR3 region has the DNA TGTGCCAGTGGGGGAGGGAACGCAGATACGCAGTATTTT. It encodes CASGGGNADTQYF.

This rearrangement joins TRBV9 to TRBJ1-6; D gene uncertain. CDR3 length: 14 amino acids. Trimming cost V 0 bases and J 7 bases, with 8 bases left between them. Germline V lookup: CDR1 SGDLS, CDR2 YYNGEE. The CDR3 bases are TGTGCCAGCAGCGTAGCTACCTCGAATTCACCCCTCCACTTT. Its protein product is CASSVATSNSPLHF.